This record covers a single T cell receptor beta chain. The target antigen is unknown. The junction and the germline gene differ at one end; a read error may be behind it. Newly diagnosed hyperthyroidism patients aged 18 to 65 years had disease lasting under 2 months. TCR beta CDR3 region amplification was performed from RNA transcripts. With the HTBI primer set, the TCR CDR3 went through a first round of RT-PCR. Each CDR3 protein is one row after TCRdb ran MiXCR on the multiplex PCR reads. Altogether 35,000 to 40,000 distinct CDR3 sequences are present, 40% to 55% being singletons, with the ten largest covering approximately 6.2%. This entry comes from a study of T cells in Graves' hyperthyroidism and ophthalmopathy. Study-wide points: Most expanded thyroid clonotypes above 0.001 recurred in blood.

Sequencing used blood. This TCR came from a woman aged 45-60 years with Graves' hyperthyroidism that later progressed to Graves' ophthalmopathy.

The CDR3 reads CAFSEASRLAKNIQYF. DNA of the CDR3: TGTGCCTTCAGTGAGGCTAGCAGATTAGCCAAAAACATTCAGTACTTC. This sequence joins TRBV10-3 and TRBJ2-4, with a weak D call TRBD2 (5 bases). This CDR3 region has 16 residues. The germline CDR1 and CDR2 sequences are ENHRY and SYGVKD.